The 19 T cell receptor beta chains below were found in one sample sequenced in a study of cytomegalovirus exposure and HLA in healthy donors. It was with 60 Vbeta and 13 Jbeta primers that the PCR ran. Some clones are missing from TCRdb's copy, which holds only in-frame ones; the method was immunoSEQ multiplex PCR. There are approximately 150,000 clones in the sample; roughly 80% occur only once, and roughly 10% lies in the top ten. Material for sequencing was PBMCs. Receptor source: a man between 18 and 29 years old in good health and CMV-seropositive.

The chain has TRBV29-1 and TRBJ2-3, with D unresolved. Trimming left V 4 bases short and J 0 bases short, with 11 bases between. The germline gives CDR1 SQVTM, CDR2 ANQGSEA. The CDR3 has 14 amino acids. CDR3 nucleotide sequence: TGCAGCGTTGTCGCTCCAACTAGCACAGATACGCAGTATTTT. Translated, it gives CSVVAPTSTDTQYF.

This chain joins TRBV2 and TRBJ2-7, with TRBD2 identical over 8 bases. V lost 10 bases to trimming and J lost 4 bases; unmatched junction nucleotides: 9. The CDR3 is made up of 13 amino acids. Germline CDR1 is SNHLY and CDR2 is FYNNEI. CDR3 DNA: TGTGCCACCAAGACTAGCGAGAGATACGAGCAGTACTTC. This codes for CATKTSERYEQYF.

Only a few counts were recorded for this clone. CDR3 bases: TGTGCCAGCAGTTTTAGGGGACTCCAAGAGACCCAGTACTTC. Translated: CASSFRGLQETQYF. This sequence joins TRBV28 and TRBJ2-5, with D maybe TRBD2 (6 bases). CDR3 length: 14 residues. The V end lost 3 bases, the J end lost 1 base, and 9 bases lay between the germline ends. Germline-derived CDR1 and CDR2 are MDHEN and SYDVKM.

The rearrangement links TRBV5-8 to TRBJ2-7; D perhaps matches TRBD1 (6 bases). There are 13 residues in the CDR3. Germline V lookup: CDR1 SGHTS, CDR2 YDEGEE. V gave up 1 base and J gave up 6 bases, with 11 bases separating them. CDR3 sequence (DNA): TGTGCCAGCAGCTTGCAGGGGAACGGCGAGCAGTACTTC. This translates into CASSLQGNGEQYF. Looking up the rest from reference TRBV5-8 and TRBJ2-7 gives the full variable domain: EAGVTQSPTHLIKTRGQQATLRCSPISGHTSVYWYQQALGLGLQFLLWYDEGEERNRGNFPPRFSGRQFPNYSSELNVNALELEDSALYLCASSLQGNGEQYFGPGTRLTVT.

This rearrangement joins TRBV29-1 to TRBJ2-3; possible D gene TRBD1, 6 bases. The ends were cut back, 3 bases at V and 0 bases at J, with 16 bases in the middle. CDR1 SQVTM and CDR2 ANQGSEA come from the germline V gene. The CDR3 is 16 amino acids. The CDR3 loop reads CSVEGHRVISTDTQYF. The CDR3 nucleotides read TGCAGCGTTGAGGGACACCGGGTTATAAGCACAGATACGCAGTATTTT.

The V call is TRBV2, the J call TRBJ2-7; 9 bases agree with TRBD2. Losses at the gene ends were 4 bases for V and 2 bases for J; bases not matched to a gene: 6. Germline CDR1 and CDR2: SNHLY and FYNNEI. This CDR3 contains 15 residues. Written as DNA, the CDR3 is TGTGCCAGCAGTGTTAGGACTAGCGCCCCCTACGAGCAGTACTTC. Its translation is CASSVRTSAPYEQYF.

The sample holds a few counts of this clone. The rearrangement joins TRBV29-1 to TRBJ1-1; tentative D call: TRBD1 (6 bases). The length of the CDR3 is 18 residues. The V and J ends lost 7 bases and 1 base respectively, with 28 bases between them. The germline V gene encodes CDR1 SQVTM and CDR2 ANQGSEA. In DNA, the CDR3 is TGCAGCGCCCAAGGAAATAGGGGGGGCCCGTTAGAGAACACTGAAGCTTTCTTT. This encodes CSAQGNRGGPLENTEAFF.

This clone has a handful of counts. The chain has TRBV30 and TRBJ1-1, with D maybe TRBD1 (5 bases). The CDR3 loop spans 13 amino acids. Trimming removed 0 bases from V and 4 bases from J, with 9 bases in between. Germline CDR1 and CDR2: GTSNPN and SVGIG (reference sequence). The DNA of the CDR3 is TGTGCCTGGAGTGTACTCGGGGGCACTGAAGCTTTCTTT. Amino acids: CAWSVLGGTEAFF.

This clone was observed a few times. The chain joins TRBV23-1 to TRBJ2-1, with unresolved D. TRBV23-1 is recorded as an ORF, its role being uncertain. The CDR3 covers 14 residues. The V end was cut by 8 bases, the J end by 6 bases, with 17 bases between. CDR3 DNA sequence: TGCGCCAGCGAAACTTGTGTGTCCCCCAATGAGCAGTTCTTC. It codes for CASETCVSPNEQFF.

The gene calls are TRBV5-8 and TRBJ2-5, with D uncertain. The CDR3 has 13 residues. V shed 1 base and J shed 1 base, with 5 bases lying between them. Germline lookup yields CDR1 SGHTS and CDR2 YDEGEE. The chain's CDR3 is CASSLSLQETQYF. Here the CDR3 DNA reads TGTGCCAGCAGCTTGTCTCTCCAAGAGACCCAGTACTTC.

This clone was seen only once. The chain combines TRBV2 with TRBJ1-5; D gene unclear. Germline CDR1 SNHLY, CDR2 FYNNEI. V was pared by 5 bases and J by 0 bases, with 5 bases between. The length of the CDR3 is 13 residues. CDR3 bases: TGTGCCAGCAGTTTCTATAGCAATCAGCCCCAGCATTTT. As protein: CASSFYSNQPQHF. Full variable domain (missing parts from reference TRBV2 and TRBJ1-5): EPEVTQTPSHQVTQMGQEVILRCVPISNHLYFYWYRQILGQKVEFLVSFYNNEISEKSEIFDDQFSVERPDGSNFTLKIRSTKLEDSAMYFCASSFYSNQPQHFGDGTRLSIL.

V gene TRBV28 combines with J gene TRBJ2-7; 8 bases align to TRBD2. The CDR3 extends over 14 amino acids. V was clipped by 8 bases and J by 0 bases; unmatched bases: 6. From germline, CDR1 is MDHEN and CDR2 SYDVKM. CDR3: CASAASGPSYEQYF. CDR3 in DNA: TGTGCCAGCGCCGCTAGCGGGCCCTCCTACGAGCAGTACTTC.

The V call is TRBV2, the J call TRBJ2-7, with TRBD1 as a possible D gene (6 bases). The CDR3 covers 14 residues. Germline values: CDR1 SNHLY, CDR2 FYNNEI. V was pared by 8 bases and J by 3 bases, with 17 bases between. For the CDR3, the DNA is TGTGCCAGCCGTCTTGTGGGGGCCAGCTACGAGCAGTACTTC. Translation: CASRLVGASYEQYF.

CDR3 in amino acids: CASSEDSSGEQYF. Here the CDR3 DNA reads TGTGCCAGTAGTGAGGACAGTTCTGGTGAGCAGTACTTC. The V call is TRBV19, the J call TRBJ2-7; TRBD1 is a possible D gene (6 bases). Trimming stripped 5 bases from V and 7 bases from J, with 15 bases between. This CDR3 spans 13 amino acids. Germline V CDR1 and CDR2: LNHDA, SQIVND (reference sequence).

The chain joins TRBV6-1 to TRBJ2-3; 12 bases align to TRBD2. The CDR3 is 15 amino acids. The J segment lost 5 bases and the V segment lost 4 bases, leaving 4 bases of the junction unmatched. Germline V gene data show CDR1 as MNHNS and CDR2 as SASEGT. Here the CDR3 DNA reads TGTGCCAGCAGTGTAAGGGGACTAGCGGGAGATACGCAGTATTTT. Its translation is CASSVRGLAGDTQYF.

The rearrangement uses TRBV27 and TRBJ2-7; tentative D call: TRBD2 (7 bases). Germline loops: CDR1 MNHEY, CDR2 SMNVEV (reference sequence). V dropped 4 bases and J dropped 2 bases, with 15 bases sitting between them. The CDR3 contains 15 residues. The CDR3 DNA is TGTGCCAGCAGTTCCAAGGGGGGGATAGCCTACGAGCAGTACTTC. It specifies CASSSKGGIAYEQYF.

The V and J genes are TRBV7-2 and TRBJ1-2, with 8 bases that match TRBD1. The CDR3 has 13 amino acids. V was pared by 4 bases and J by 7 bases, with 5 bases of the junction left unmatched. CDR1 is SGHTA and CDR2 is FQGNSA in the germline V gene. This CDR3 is CASSSGQGRGYTF. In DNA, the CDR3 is TGTGCCAGCAGCTCCGGACAGGGTCGTGGCTACACCTTC.

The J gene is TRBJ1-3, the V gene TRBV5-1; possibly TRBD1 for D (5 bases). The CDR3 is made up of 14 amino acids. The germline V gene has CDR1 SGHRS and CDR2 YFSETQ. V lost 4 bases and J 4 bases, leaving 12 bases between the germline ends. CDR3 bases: TGCGCCAGCAGCCCGGGGGTGGACGGAAACACCATATATTTT. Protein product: CASSPGVDGNTIYF.

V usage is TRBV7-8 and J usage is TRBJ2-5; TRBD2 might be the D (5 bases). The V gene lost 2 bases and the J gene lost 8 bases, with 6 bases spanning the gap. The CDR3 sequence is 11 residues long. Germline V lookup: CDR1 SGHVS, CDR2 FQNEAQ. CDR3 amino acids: CASSLPGTQYF. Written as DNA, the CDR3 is TGTGCCAGCAGCTTACCGGGAACCCAGTACTTC.